The T cell receptor (beta chain) under discussion was sequenced for a study of OX40 agonist ivuxolimab in advanced cancers. Study-level information: Each patient was given ivuxolimab into a vein every 2 weeks, at 0.01 to 10 mg/kg. Study-level points and caveats: Clonal expansion among partial responders at 0.1-3.0 mg/kg ranked near the lowest. Among T cells, CD8+ cells averaged more expanded clones than CD4+ cells.

Looked up from germline, CDR1 is MDHEN and CDR2 is SYDVKM. This CDR3 region has 12 residues. V was cut by 7 bases and J by 5 bases, with 9 bases left in between. Turning to this clone: What it recognizes is unknown.

The assay was immunoSEQ multiplex PCR, and TCRdb's table has in-frame clones only and misses some. Among approximately 68,000 clones listed, 84% were seen once. The specimen was CD4+ or CD8+ T cells sorted from blood, collected in a trial of the OX40 agonist ivuxolimab. The clonotype was recovered from an adult with an advanced solid tumor such as melanoma, head and neck, liver or kidney cancer. V gene TRBV28 combines with J gene TRBJ1-5, with D maybe TRBD1 (5 bases). The CDR3 protein is CASMWGDQPQHF. The CDR3 DNA sequence: TGTGCCAGCATGTGGGGGGATCAGCCCCAGCATTTT.